This passage covers 18 T cell receptor beta chains from one sample sequenced in a study of cytomegalovirus exposure and HLA in healthy donors. Only in-frame clones appear in the TCRdb table, and some are missing; sequencing was by immunoSEQ multiplex PCR. The data show under 95,000 clones, nearly 95% seen once. The sequencing input was PBMCs. The source of these receptors is a woman between 18 and 29 years old in good health and CMV-seronegative.

This clone appeared a single time. Here the CDR3 DNA reads TGCGCCAGCGCGGGGGGGCGGAACCAAGAGACCCAGTACTTC. The encoded protein is CASAGGRNQETQYF. The chain employs TRBV5-1 and TRBJ2-5; 9 bases match TRBD2. There are 14 residues in the CDR3. Germline trimming cut 7 bases from V and 0 bases from J; bases unmatched to any gene: 4. Per germline, CDR1 SGHRS and CDR2 YFSETQ.

The gene calls are TRBV2 and TRBJ1-5; D not resolved. V was pared by 6 bases and J by 0 bases, with 12 bases between. Germline CDR1 is SNHLY and CDR2 is FYNNEI. The CDR3 consists of 15 residues. In nucleotides, the CDR3 is TGTGCCAGCAGAACAGATGAATATAGCAATCAGCCCCAGCATTTT. It translates to CASRTDEYSNQPQHF.

The CDR3 DNA reads TGTGCCAGCAGCTTAGGGTCGAGGACAGGGGTCGACGAGCAGTACTTC. Translating it yields CASSLGSRTGVDEQYF. This chain links TRBV7-8 with TRBJ2-7; 9 bases are a match to TRBD1. With V trimmed by 1 base and J by 5 bases, 9 bases remained unmatched. This CDR3 has 16 residues. The V gene's germline CDR1 is SGHVS and CDR2 FQNEAQ.

This clone appeared a single time. The chain recombines TRBV30 with TRBJ1-1, with 7 bases identical to TRBD1. Trimming cost V 1 base and J 1 base; bases outside gene matches: 3. The V gene's germline CDR1 is GTSNPN and CDR2 SVGIG (reference sequence). The CDR3 consists of 14 residues. Written as DNA, the CDR3 is TGTGCCTGGAGTGCGGGACAGTGGAACACTGAAGCTTTCTTT. Protein sequence: CAWSAGQWNTEAFF. The full variable domain, completed using reference TRBV30 and TRBJ1-1, is SQTIHQWPATLVQPVGSPLSLECTVEGTSNPNLYWYRQAAGRGLQLLFYSVGIGQISSEVPQNLSASRPQDRQFILSSKKLLLSDSGFYLCAWSAGQWNTEAFFGQGTRLTVV.

The rearrangement joins TRBV4-2 to TRBJ2-5; 10 bases fit TRBD2. CDR1 and CDR2 from the germline V gene are LGHNA and YNFKEQ. CDR3 size: 14 residues. Losses at the gene ends were 4 bases for V and 4 bases for J; bases not matched to a gene: 3. In DNA form, the CDR3 reads TGTGCCAGCAGCCCACGGACTAGCGGAGAGACCCAGTACTTC. This sequence encodes CASSPRTSGETQYF.

The rearrangement links TRBV5-1 to TRBJ2-7; 8 nucleotides match TRBD1. Unmatched junction bases numbered 6, after V lost 0 bases and J lost 4 bases. Germline CDR1 SGHRS, CDR2 YFSETQ. The CDR3 contains 15 residues. DNA of the CDR3: TGCGCCAGCAGCTTGGAACCAGGGGGCTTGTACGAGCAGTACTTC. This sequence encodes CASSLEPGGLYEQYF. Together with reference TRBV5-1 and TRBJ2-7, the CDR3 gives the full variable domain: KAGVTQTPRYLIKTRGQQVTLSCSPISGHRSVSWYQQTPGQGLQFLFEYFSETQRNKGNFPGRFSGRQFSNSRSEMNVSTLELGDSALYLCASSLEPGGLYEQYFGPGTRLTVT.

The V and J genes are TRBV9 and TRBJ2-1; tentatively, D is TRBD1 (6 bases). CDR1 SGDLS and CDR2 YYNGEE come from the germline V gene. The germline V and J ends were trimmed by 0 bases and 3 bases, with 10 bases remaining between them. The CDR3 loop spans 15 amino acids. CDR3: CASSVDRAHYNEQFF. CDR3 nucleotide sequence: TGTGCCAGCAGCGTAGACAGGGCTCACTACAATGAGCAGTTCTTC.

V is TRBV7-9 and J is TRBJ2-7, with TRBD1 as a possible D gene (6 bases). This CDR3 is 16 amino acids long. V lost 5 bases, J lost 4 bases, and 21 bases lay in between. The germline gives CDR1 SEHNR, CDR2 FQNEAQ (reference sequence). CDR3 DNA: TGTGCCAGCAGCCGACACCGGGACAAGGAAGGTTACGAGCAGTACTTC. Translation: CASSRHRDKEGYEQYF.

Ten or more counts support this clone. The chain has TRBV25-1 and TRBJ2-2; TRBD1 is a possible D gene (6 bases). CDR1 MGHDK and CDR2 SYGVNS come from the germline V gene. V lost 8 bases and J 2 bases, leaving 12 bases between the germline ends. The CDR3 consists of 14 residues. CDR3 sequence reads: CASLKDSNTGELFF. CDR3 coding DNA: TGTGCCAGCTTGAAGGACAGTAACACCGGGGAGCTGTTTTTT.

In nucleotides, the CDR3 is TGTGCCAGCAGTTACCGAGCCGGGGAGCTGTTTTTT. Translated: CASSYRAGELFF. The chain recombines TRBV6-6 with TRBJ2-2; D unclear. V dropped 2 bases and J dropped 6 bases, with 4 bases sitting between them. The CDR3 spans 12 residues. The germline V gene has CDR1 MNHNY and CDR2 SVGAGI (reference sequence).

The chain is built from TRBV5-5 and TRBJ1-2; no clear D. V was cut by 1 base and J by 9 bases, with 10 bases left in between. The CDR3 totals 12 residues. In germline, CDR1 is SGHKS, CDR2 YYEKEE (reference sequence). The CDR3 spells CASSLSGSRYTF. CDR3 nucleotides: TGTGCCAGCAGCTTGTCCGGGTCCCGCTACACCTTC.

V usage is TRBV18 and J usage is TRBJ1-1; D remains ambiguous. Germline V gene sequence: CDR1 KGHSH, CDR2 LQKENI. The CDR3 runs 15 residues. Trimming removed 2 bases from V and 3 bases from J, with 13 bases in between. In DNA, the CDR3 is TGTGCCAGCTCACCAATCCGCGTGCCGGACACTGAAGCTTTCTTT. It encodes CASSPIRVPDTEAFF.

The gene calls are TRBV4-1 and TRBJ2-1; TRBD1 is a possible D gene (5 bases). Germline CDR1 MGHRA, CDR2 YSYEKL. V gave up 4 bases and J gave up 8 bases, with 12 bases separating them. There are 13 residues in the CDR3. In DNA form, the CDR3 reads TGCGCCAGCAGCCGCCCGACAGTCCATGAGCAGTTCTTC. This sequence encodes CASSRPTVHEQFF.

This chain joins TRBV7-2 and TRBJ2-2, with TRBD1 identical over 7 bases. This CDR3 comprises 14 residues. CDR1 is SGHTA and CDR2 is FQGNSA in the germline V gene. The V and J ends lost 5 bases and 4 bases, in that order; junction bases with no gene match: 4. Here the CDR3 DNA reads TGTGCCAGCAGCGTAACAGGGGTCACCGGGGAGCTGTTTTTT. The encoded protein is CASSVTGVTGELFF.

The chain has TRBV7-6 and TRBJ2-5; no clear D gene. There are 13 residues in the CDR3. CDR1 SGHVS and CDR2 FNYEAQ come from the germline V gene. With 4 bases removed from V and 13 bases from J, the gap between germline ends came to 19 bases. CDR3 in DNA: TGTGCCAGCAGCTCAGACGCCGGGTCCCCTGGGTACTTC. Its protein is CASSSDAGSPGYF.

V usage is TRBV5-1 and J usage is TRBJ1-4; the D is unclear. The CDR3 extends over 17 amino acids. Germline V lookup: CDR1 SGHRS, CDR2 YFSETQ. The ends were cut back, 0 bases at V and 0 bases at J, with 12 bases in the middle. The CDR3 nucleotides are TGCGCCAGCAGCTTGGGTACGAAACTTGCAACTAATGAAAAACTGTTTTTT. Its translation is CASSLGTKLATNEKLFF.

J is TRBJ2-1 and V is TRBV11-2, with 8 bases lining up with TRBD2. CDR3 size: 15 residues. Germline V gene lookup returns CDR1 SGHAT and CDR2 FQNNGV. V lost 1 base, J lost 10 bases, and 9 bases stayed unmatched. The CDR3: CASSLALRGGDEQFF. CDR3 coding DNA: TGTGCCAGCAGCTTAGCCCTACGGGGGGGGGACGAGCAGTTCTTC.

The rearrangement joins TRBV15 to TRBJ1-3; D perhaps matches TRBD1 (6 bases). Trimming pared 0 bases from V and 3 bases from J, leaving 18 bases between. This CDR3 has 18 amino acids. Germline assignment: CDR1 LNHNV and CDR2 YYDKDF (reference sequence). The CDR3 DNA sequence: TGTGCCACCAGCAGAGATCTCTTACAGGGAGTCGGTGGAAACACCATATATTTT. This gives the protein CATSRDLLQGVGGNTIYF.